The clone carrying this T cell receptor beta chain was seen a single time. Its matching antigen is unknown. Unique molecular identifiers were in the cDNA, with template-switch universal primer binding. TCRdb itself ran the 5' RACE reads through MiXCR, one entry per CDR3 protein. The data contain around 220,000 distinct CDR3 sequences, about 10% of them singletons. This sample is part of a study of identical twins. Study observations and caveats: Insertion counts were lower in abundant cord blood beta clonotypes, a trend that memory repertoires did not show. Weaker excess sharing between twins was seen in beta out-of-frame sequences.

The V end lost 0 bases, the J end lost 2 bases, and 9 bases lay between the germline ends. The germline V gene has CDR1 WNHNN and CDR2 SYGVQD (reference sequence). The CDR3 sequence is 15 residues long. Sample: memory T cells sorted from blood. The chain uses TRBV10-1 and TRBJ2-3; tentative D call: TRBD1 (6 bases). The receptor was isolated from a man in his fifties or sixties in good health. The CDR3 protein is CASSESTGITDTQYF. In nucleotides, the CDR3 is TGCGCCAGCAGTGAGTCGACAGGTATCACAGATACGCAGTATTTT.